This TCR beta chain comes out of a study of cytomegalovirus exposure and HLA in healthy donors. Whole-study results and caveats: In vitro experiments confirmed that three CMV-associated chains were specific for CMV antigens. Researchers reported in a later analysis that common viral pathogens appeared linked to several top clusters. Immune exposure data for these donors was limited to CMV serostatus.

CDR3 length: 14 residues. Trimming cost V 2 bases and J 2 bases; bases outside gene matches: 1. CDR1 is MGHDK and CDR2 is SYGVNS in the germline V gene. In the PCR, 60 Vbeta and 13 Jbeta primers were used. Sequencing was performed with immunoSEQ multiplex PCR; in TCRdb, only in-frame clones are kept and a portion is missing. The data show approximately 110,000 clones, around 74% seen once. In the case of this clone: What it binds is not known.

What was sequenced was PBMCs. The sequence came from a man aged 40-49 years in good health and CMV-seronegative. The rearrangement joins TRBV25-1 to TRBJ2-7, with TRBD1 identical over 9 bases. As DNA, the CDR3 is TGTGCCAGCAGTGAAGGGACAGGGACCTACGAGCAGTACTTC. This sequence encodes CASSEGTGTYEQYF.